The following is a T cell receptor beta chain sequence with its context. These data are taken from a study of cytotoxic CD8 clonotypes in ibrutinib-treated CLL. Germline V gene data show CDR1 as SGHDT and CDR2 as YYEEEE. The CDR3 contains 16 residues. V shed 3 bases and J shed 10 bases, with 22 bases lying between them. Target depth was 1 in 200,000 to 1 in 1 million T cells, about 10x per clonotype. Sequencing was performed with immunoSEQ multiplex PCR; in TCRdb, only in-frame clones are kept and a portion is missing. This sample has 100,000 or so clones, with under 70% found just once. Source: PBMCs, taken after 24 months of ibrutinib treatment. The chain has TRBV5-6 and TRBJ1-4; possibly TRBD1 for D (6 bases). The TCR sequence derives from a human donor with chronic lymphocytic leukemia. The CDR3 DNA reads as TGTGCCAGCAGCTCGGGAGCGCAGGGGACGTCGTCAAAACTGTTTTTT. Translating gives CASSSGAQGTSSKLFF. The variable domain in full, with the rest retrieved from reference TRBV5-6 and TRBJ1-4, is DAGVTQSPTHLIKTRGQQVTLRCSPKSGHDTVSWYQQALGQGPQFIFQYYEEEERQRGNFPDRFSGHQFPNYSSELNVNALLLGDSALYLCASSSGAQGTSSKLFFGSGTQLSVL.